This T cell receptor beta chain was retrieved from a study of somatic mutations in cytotoxic T cells in rheumatoid arthritis. The CDR3 is 15 amino acids. Losses at the gene ends were 3 bases for V and 0 bases for J; bases not matched to a gene: 5. Germline V CDR1 and CDR2: ENHRY, SYGVKD. Each healthy control was a blood donor; the group had a median age of approximately 52 years (range roughly 21-70), and 55% to 60% were female. Assay used: immunoSEQ multiplex PCR; TCRdb lists only in-frame clones, some missing. The sample yields 15,000 to 20,000 clones, approximately 69% seen once. The sequenced sample was CD8+ T cells sorted from blood. The sequence came from a man in his sixties in good health. The V call is TRBV10-3, the J call TRBJ2-7; TRBD2 aligns across 7 bases. CDR3 protein: CAISEAGSLSYEQYF. CDR3 nucleotide sequence: TGTGCCATCAGTGAAGCGGGAAGCCTCTCCTACGAGCAGTACTTC.